The rows below give T cell receptor beta chains drawn from one sample of a study of regulatory T cells in long-lasting Graves disease. MiXCR was run by TCRdb on the multiplex PCR reads, yielding one entry per CDR3 protein. The repertoire holds 500,000 to 700,000 distinct CDR3 sequences, with about 15% as singletons. The sample was also linked to a second study, of T cells in Graves' hyperthyroidism and ophthalmopathy.

The sequencing here drew on peripheral blood mononuclear cells (PBMCs), taken at new diagnosis, from a patient treated with antithyroid drugs. The receptors originated from a woman younger than 45 with Graves disease. Each CDR3 is given with its conserved first and last residue. A D gene is named only where the DNA matches it firmly. Clone size is not always given. Where it is, it says once, few, many or a class for expanded clones.

J,size,D,V,CDR3,DNA
TRBJ2-3,.,.,TRBV4-1,CASSQEVYDTQYF,TGCGCCAGCAGCCAAGAGGTATACGATACGCAGTATTTT
TRBJ2-1,many,TRBD1,TRBV27,CASSLTGDSYNEQFF,TGTGCCAGCAGCTTAACCGGGGACAGCTACAATGAGCAGTTCTTC
TRBJ2-2,few,.,TRBV27,CASSLGPAITGELFF,TGTGCCAGCAGTTTAGGCCCAGCGATCACCGGGGAGCTGTTTTTT
TRBJ1-1,few,TRBD1,TRBV12-3/TRBV12-4,CASNQGGATEAFF,TGTGCCAGCAATCAGGGGGGCGCGACTGAAGCTTTCTTT
TRBJ1-5,.,TRBD1,TRBV7-8,CASSQGTGNQPQHF,TGTGCCAGCAGCCAGGGGACAGGAAATCAGCCCCAGCATTTT
TRBJ2-1,many,TRBD2,TRBV5-1,CASSFAVGRNEQFF,TGCGCCAGCAGCTTCGCTGTCGGGAGGAATGAGCAGTTCTTC
TRBJ2-7,few,.,TRBV6-1,CASSERRKAGSYEQYF,TGTGCCAGCAGTGAAAGAAGGAAGGCGGGATCCTACGAGCAGTACTTC
TRBJ1-5,few,.,TRBV19,CASSNGGGWDTQHF,TGTGCCAGTAGTAACGGGGGTGGATGGGACACCCAGCATTTT
TRBJ2-1,once,.,TRBV29-1,CSVSGSSYEQFF,TGCAGCGTTTCCGGTTCCTCCTACGAGCAGTTCTTC
TRBJ2-3,.,TRBD2,TRBV29-1,CSATGGSQYF,TGCAGCGCGACGGGGGGGTCGCAGTATTTT
TRBJ2-7,many,.,TRBV27,CASSQYRVGSYEQYF,TGTGCCAGCAGTCAGTACAGGGTCGGGTCCTACGAGCAGTACTTC
TRBJ1-5,.,TRBD1,TRBV28,CASREHRGPQPQHF,TGTGCCAGCAGGGAACATAGGGGGCCTCAGCCCCAGCATTTT
TRBJ2-2,.,.,TRBV12-3/TRBV12-4,CASTPSGSFVFGELFF,TGTGCCAGCACCCCATCGGGGTCTTTCGTTTTCGGGGAGCTGTTTTTT
TRBJ2-1,.,.,TRBV6-1,CASPSLEDEQFF,TGTGCCAGCCCTTCGCTAGAGGATGAGCAGTTCTTC
TRBJ2-5,few,.,TRBV30,CAWSRQGRETQYF,TGTGCCTGGAGTAGGCAGGGACGGGAGACCCAGTACTTC
TRBJ1-6,few,.,TRBV6-1,CASSRAGDTNSPLHF,TGTGCCAGCAGTAGGGCAGGGGATACTAATTCACCCCTCCACTTT
TRBJ2-7,.,.,TRBV7-6,CASSLLTDRSYEQYF,TGTGCCAGCAGCCTCTTGACAGACCGCTCCTACGAGCAGTACTTC
TRBJ2-3,.,.,TRBV7-9,CASRAAGDTQYF,TGTGCCAGCAGAGCCGCTGGTGATACGCAGTATTTT
TRBJ2-2,few,.,TRBV20-1,CSASQGYTGELFF,TGCAGTGCCTCCCAGGGGTACACCGGGGAGCTGTTTTTT
TRBJ2-1,few,.,TRBV5-6,CASSLLTSSQNQFF,TGTGCCAGCAGCTTATTGACATCCTCACAGAATCAGTTCTTC
TRBJ1-4,many,.,TRBV2,CASREGPEGLFF,TGTGCCAGCAGAGAGGGACCCGAAGGGCTGTTTTTT
TRBJ1-4,many,.,TRBV6-2/TRBV6-3,CASSYEENEKLFF,TGTGCCAGCAGTTACGAAGAGAATGAAAAACTGTTTTTT
TRBJ1-1,many,.,TRBV27,CASSLWGGNTEAFF,TGTGCCAGCAGTTTGTGGGGAGGGAACACTGAAGCTTTCTTT
TRBJ2-1,few,TRBD2,TRBV19,CASSSTPSPGGNEQFF,TGTGCCAGTAGTTCCACCCCCTCCCCCGGGGGGAATGAGCAGTTCTTC
TRBJ1-3,many,.,TRBV6-9,CASSYNTNSGNTIYF,TGTGCCAGCAGTTATAACACCAACTCTGGAAACACCATATATTTT
TRBJ2-1,many,TRBD2,TRBV2,CASSEDSVAGREQFF,TGTGCCAGCAGTGAAGATTCGGTAGCGGGGCGTGAGCAGTTCTTC